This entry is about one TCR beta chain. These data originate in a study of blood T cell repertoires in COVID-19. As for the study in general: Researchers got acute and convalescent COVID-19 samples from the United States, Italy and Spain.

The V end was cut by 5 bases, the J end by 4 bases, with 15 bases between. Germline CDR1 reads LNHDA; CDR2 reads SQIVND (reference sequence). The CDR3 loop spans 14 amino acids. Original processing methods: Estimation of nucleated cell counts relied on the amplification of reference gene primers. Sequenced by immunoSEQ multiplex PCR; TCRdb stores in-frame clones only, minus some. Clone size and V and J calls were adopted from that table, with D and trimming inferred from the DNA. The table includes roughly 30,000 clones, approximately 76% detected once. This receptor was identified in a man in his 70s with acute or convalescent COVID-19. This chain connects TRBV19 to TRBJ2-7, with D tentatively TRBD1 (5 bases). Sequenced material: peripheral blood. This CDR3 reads CASSFRDSTYEQYF. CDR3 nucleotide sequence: TGTGCCAGTAGTTTCCGAGACAGCACGTACGAGCAGTACTTC.